Sequencing of this TCR beta chain was carried out in a study of CD8+ T cells in alopecia areata. Study details: Treated patients were dosed with oral tofacitinib, taking 5 to 10 mg twice daily.

The CDR3 runs 14 residues. Trimming cost V 3 bases and J 2 bases; bases outside gene matches: 0. From germline, CDR1 is LNHDA and CDR2 SQIVND (reference sequence). Specified treatment: oral pan-JAK inhibitor, 5-10 mg twice daily. In each case, RNA was isolated and then reverse transcribed into cDNA as the sequencing template. The protocol was immunoSEQ multiplex PCR, while the TCRdb copy is restricted to in-frame clones and leaves out a portion. The data show about 120,000 clones, about 50% seen once. This sequence was found in a human donor with alopecia areata. The material sequenced was CD4+ T cells sorted from blood, taken at week 4, from a patient treated with tofacitinib. V usage is TRBV19 and J usage is TRBJ1-5, with 8 nucleotides matching TRBD1. The CDR3 DNA reads TGTGCCAGTAGTATGACAGGGGGCAATCAGCCCCAGCATTTT. Its translation: CASSMTGGNQPQHF. Variable domain in full (rest from reference TRBV19 and TRBJ1-5): DGGITQSPKYLFRKEGQNVTLSCEQNLNHDAMYWYRQDPGQGLRLIYYSQIVNDFQKGDIAEGYSVSREKKESFPLTVTSAQKNPTAFYLCASSMTGGNQPQHFGDGTRLSIL.